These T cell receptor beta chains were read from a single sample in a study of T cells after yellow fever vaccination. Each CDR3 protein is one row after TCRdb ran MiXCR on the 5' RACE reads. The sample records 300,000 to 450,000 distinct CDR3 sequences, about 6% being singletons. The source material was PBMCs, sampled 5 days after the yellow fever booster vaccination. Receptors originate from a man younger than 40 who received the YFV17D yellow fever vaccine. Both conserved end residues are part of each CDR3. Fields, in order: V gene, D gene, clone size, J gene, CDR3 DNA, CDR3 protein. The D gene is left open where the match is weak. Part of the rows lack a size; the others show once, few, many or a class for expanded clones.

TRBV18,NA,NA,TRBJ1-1,TGTGCCAGCTCACCTGCAACGGCGAACACTGAAGCTTTCTTT,CASSPATANTEAFF
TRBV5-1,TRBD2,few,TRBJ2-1,TGCGCCAGCAGCCCCCTAGCGGGGCCACCCTACAATGAGCAGTTCTTC,CASSPLAGPPYNEQFF
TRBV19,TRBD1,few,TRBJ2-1,TGTGCCAGTAGGAAACTAGACAGGGATGGCTACAATGAGCAGTTCTTC,CASRKLDRDGYNEQFF
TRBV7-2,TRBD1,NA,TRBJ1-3,TGTGCCAGCAGCATCGGACAGGGGAGAAACACCATATATTTT,CASSIGQGRNTIYF
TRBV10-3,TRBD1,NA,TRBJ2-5,TGTGCCATCCGTGTTTCCGCCAACAGGGGGAGAGAGACCCAGTACTTC,CAIRVSANRGRETQYF
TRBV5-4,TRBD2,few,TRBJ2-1,TGTGCCAGCAGCTCAGCGGGAGCGTACAATGAGCAGTTCTTC,CASSSAGAYNEQFF
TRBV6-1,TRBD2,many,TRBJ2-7,TGTGCCAGCGCGGCGGGAGGGCCCCACGAGCAGTACTTC,CASAAGGPHEQYF
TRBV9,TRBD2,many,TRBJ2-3,TGTGCCAGCAGCTTTACGACTAGCGGGAGCGTGGATACGCAGTATTTT,CASSFTTSGSVDTQYF
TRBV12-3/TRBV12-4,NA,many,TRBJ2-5,TGTGCCAGCAGTGGCCGGGGAGGGGGAGAGACCCAGTACTTC,CASSGRGGGETQYF
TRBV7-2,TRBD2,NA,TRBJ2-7,TGTGCCAGCAGCTTAGCGCAAGCGAGCGGGAGTCGCGAGCAGTACTTC,CASSLAQASGSREQYF
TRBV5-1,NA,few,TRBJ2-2,TGCGCCAGCAGCTTGAGCAGGACCGGGGAGCTGTTTTTT,CASSLSRTGELFF
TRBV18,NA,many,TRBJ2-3,TGTGCCAGCTCCCTTAGCGTCAACCCCTCCACAGATACGCAGTATTTT,CASSLSVNPSTDTQYF
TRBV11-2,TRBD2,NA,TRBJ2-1,TGTGCCAGCAGCCTTAATTCCGGGACTAGCGGGTTAAACTACAATGAGCAGTTCTTC,CASSLNSGTSGLNYNEQFF
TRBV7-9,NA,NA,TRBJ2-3,TGTGCCAGCAGGCCGACCTACTCTGCAGATACGCAGTATTTT,CASRPTYSADTQYF
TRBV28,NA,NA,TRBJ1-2,TGTGCCAGCAGCCCGGCGGGGGGGGCTTTTAACTATGGCTACACCTTC,CASSPAGGAFNYGYTF
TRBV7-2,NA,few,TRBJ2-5,TGTGCCAGCAGCCTACAAGAGGGTGTGACCCAGTACTTC,CASSLQEGVTQYF
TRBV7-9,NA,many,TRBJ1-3,TGTGCCAGCAGCCCGGACAGCTCTGGAAACACCATATATTTT,CASSPDSSGNTIYF
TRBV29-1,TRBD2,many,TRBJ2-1,TGCAGCACGGAGTTCGGAGGACTAGCGGCCCCAGCTCCCTACAATGAGCAGTTCTTC,CSTEFGGLAAPAPYNEQFF
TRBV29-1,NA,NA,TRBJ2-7,TGCAGCGCCGAGGGTGACACCTACGAGCAGTACTTC,CSAEGDTYEQYF
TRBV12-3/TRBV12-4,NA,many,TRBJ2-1,TGTGCCAGCAGTTTCGCTCTAGCAAGCGCAGAGCAGTTCTTC,CASSFALASAEQFF
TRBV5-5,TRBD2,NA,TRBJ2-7,TGTGCCAGCAGCGGGACTAGCGGGAGGTTCGAGCAGTACTTC,CASSGTSGRFEQYF
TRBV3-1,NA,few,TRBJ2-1,TGTGCCAGCAGCCAGGTCAGCGGAAGCTCCTACAATGAGCAGTTCTTC,CASSQVSGSSYNEQFF
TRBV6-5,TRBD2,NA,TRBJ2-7,TGTGCCAGCAGTTACTCCGCGGGGGGCTACGAGCAGTACTTC,CASSYSAGGYEQYF
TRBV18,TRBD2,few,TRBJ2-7,TGTGCCAGCTCATCCCGACTAGCAGACGGGGAGTACTTC,CASSSRLADGEYF
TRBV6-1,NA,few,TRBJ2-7,TGTGCCAGCAGTGAAGGGACAGCCTCCTACGAGCAGTACTTC,CASSEGTASYEQYF
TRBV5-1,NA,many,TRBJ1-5,TGCGCCAGCAGCCCCTCCCCGAATCAGCCCCAGCATTTT,CASSPSPNQPQHF
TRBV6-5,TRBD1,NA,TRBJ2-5,TGTGCCAGCAGTTCCCCGGGACAGCCGGTAGAGACCCAGTACTTC,CASSSPGQPVETQYF
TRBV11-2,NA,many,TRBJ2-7,TGTGCCAGCAGCTTGTCGGACAGAGCCCAGTACGAGCAGTACTTC,CASSLSDRAQYEQYF
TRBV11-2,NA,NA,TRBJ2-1,TGTGCCAGCAGCTTAGGTCGGTTAGCGGGACAGACGAACTACAATGAGCAGTTCTTC,CASSLGRLAGQTNYNEQFF
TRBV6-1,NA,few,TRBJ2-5,TGTGCCAGCAGTCAGACAAACTACCAAGAGACCCAGTACTTC,CASSQTNYQETQYF
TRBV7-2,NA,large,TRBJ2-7,TGTGCCAGCAGCTTAGGGAGTTGGCTCGAGCAGTACTTC,CASSLGSWLEQYF
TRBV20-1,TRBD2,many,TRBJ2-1,TGCAGTGCTAGAGTGCGGACTAGCGGGAGATTAGACAATGAGCAGTTCTTC,CSARVRTSGRLDNEQFF
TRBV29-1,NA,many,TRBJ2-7,TGCAGCGTTGCGGGGACGATTGTTACCACGAGCTCCTACGAGCAGTACTTC,CSVAGTIVTTSSYEQYF
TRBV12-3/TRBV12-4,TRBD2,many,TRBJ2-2,TGTGCCAGCAGTTTAGCCGTCGAGCGGGAGGGAAAAACGAACACCGGGGAGCTGTTTTTT,CASSLAVEREGKTNTGELFF